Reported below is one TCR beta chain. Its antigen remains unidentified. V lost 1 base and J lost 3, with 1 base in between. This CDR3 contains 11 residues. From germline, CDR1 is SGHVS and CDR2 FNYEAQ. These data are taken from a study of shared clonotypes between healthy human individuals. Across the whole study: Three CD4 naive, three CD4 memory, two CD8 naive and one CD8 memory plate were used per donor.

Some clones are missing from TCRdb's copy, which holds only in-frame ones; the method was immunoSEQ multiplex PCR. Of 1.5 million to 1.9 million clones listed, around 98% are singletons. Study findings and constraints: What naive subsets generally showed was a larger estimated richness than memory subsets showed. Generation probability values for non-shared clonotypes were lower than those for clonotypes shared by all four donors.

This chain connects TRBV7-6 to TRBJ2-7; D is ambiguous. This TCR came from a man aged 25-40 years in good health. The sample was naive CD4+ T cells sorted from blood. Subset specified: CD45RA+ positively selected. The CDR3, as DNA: TGTGCCAGCAGCTTAGTCTACGAGCAGTACTTC. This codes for CASSLVYEQYF.